This entry is about one T cell receptor (beta chain). The antigen is undetermined. The sample is drawn from a study of graft-versus-host responses after intestinal transplantation. Findings and limits, study-wide: Among circulating GvH clones, peak levels were associated with early post-transplant declines in HvG clones.

Germline CDR1 LNHDA, CDR2 SQIVND (reference sequence). This CDR3 is 16 amino acids long. J lost 0 bases, V lost 5 bases, and 2 bases had no gene match. The protocol was immunoSEQ multiplex PCR, while the TCRdb copy is restricted to in-frame clones and leaves out a portion. The sample records around 16,000 clones, 80% to 90% being singletons. The sample consisted of PBMCs, taken roughly 110 days after intestinal transplant. The TCR comes from a human patient who received an intestinal transplant, so some T cells may come from the graft donor. The chain uses TRBV19 and TRBJ2-5; 14 positions agree with TRBD2. This chain's CDR3 is CASSRLAGGYQETQYF. CDR3 bases: TGTGCCAGTAGTCGACTAGCGGGAGGGTACCAAGAGACCCAGTACTTC.